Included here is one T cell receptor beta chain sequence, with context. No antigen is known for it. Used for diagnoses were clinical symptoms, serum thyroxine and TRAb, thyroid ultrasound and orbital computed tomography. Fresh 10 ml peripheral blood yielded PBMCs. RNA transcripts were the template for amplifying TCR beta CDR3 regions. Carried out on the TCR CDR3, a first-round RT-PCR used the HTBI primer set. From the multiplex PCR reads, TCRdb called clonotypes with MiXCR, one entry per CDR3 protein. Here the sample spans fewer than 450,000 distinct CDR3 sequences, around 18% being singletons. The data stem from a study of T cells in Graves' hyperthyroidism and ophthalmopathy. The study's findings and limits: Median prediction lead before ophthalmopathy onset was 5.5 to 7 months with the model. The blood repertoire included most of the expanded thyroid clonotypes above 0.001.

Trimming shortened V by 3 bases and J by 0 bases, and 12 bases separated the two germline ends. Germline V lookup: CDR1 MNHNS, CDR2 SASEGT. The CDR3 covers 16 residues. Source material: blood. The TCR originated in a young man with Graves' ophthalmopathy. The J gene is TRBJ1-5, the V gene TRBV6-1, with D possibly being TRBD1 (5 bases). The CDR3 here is CASSDDWQGSNQPQHF. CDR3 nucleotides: TGTGCCAGCAGTGATGATTGGCAGGGTAGCAATCAGCCCCAGCATTTT.